This T cell receptor beta chain was found in a study of blood T cell repertoires in COVID-19. About the research overall: Sites in the United States, Italy and Spain provided acute and convalescent COVID-19 samples.

As originally analysed: Estimation of nucleated cell counts relied on the amplification of reference gene primers. The method was immunoSEQ multiplex PCR; TCRdb's version includes in-frame clones alone and lacks a portion of them. That table furnishes V, J and clone size, whereas the DNA furnished D and trimming. The data contain a few hundred thousand clones, approximately 90% of them singletons. This clone was counted once. The CDR3 consists of 16 residues. J lost 5 bases, V lost 3 bases, and 10 bases had no gene match. Germline V gives CDR1 MGHRA, CDR2 YSYEKL. The V and J genes are TRBV4-1 and TRBJ2-5; 9 positions agree with TRBD2. The sequencing sample was made of peripheral blood. The TCR sequence derives from a woman aged 55-69 years with acute or convalescent COVID-19. CDR3 DNA: TGCGCCAGCAGCCAGGAAGGCGGGGGGGCCGGGGAGACCCAGTACTTC. Translation: CASSQEGGGAGETQYF.